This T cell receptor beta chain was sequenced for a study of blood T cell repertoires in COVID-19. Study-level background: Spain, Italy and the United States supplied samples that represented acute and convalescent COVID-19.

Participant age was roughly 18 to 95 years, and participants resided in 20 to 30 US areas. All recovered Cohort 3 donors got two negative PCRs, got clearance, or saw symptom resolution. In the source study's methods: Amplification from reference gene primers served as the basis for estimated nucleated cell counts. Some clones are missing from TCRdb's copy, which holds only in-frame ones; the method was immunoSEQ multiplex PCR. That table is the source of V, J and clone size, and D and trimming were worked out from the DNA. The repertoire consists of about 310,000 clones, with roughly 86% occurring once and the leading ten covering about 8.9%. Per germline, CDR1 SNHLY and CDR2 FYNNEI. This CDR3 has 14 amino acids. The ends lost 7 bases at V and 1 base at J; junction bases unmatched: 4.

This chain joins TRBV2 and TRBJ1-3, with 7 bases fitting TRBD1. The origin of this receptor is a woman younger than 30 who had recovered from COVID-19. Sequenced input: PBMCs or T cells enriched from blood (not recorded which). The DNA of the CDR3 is TGTGCCAGCACTCCGGGACAGTCTGGAAACACCATATATTTT. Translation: CASTPGQSGNTIYF.